Below are 11 T cell receptor beta chains sequenced from a single sample in a study of T cells in Graves' hyperthyroidism and ophthalmopathy. Researchers took RNA transcripts and amplified the TCR beta CDR3 regions from them. First-round RT-PCR targeting the TCR CDR3 was performed with the HTBI primer set. Each CDR3 protein gets one entry after TCRdb re-called the multiplex PCR reads with MiXCR. Altogether approximately 570,000 distinct CDR3 sequences are present, just under 20% being singletons, with the ten largest covering over 45%. Material: blood. The receptor set was obtained from a man aged 35-49 years with Graves' ophthalmopathy.

This clonotype was seen ten or more times. The chain recombines TRBV6-2 or TRBV6-3 with TRBJ2-7, with 13 bases lining up with TRBD2. Trimming cost V 7 bases and J 5 bases; bases outside gene matches: 11. There are 16 residues in the CDR3. Germline CDR1 and CDR2: MNHEY and SVGEGT. CDR3 sequence: CASKRKGLAGVHEQYF. In DNA form, the CDR3 reads TGTGCCAGCAAGAGGAAAGGACTAGCGGGAGTTCACGAGCAGTACTTC.

This clonotype appeared many times. V is TRBV28 and J is TRBJ2-2, with TRBD1 matching 7 bases. The CDR3 covers 16 residues. Unmatched junction bases numbered 9, after V lost 4 bases and J lost 4 bases. Germline-derived CDR1 and CDR2 are MDHEN and SYDVKM. The CDR3 reads CASSSTGSESTGELFF. The CDR3 nucleotides are TGTGCCAGCAGTTCGACAGGGTCGGAGAGCACCGGGGAGCTGTTTTTT.

This clonotype came up a few times. The chain links TRBV7-6 to TRBJ1-3; the D gene is possibly TRBD1 (6 bases). CDR3 length: 17 amino acids. From germline, CDR1 is SGHVS and CDR2 FNYEAQ. V lost 5 bases and J 4 bases, leaving 21 bases between the germline ends. For the CDR3, the DNA is TGTGCCAGCAGCAACCCATACAGGGCCGGGGAAGGAAACACCATATATTTT. Translated: CASSNPYRAGEGNTIYF.

The chain links TRBV5-6 to TRBJ2-7, with 9 nucleotides matching TRBD1. The CDR3 length is 13 residues. Germline CDR1 is SGHDT and CDR2 is YYEEEE. J was trimmed by 2 bases and V by 5 bases; bases with no gene match: 2. The CDR3 DNA is TGTGCCAGCAGGCGGGACAGGGCCTACGAGCAGTACTTC. Translated: CASRRDRAYEQYF.

This clonotype has more than one count but fewer than ten. The genes are TRBV6-6 and TRBJ2-7; tentative D call: TRBD2 (7 bases). Germline V gene data show CDR1 as MNHNY and CDR2 as SVGAGI (reference sequence). The V and J ends lost 0 bases and 2 bases respectively, with 17 bases between them. The CDR3 consists of 17 residues. The CDR3 reads CASSYSRGGGVPYEQYF. The CDR3 region has the DNA TGTGCCAGCAGTTACTCGAGGGGAGGGGGGGTACCCTACGAGCAGTACTTC.

About this clonotype: With a much larger clone just one base away, this may be a read error. The chain carries TRBV2 and TRBJ1-2; 7 positions match TRBD1. This CDR3 is built from 14 residues. The germline gives CDR1 SNHLY, CDR2 FYNNEI. Germline trimming cut 8 bases from V and 8 bases from J; bases unmatched to any gene: 14. The CDR3 reads CASGLNEGAGGYTF. CDR3 coding DNA: TGTGCCAGCGGCCTAAATGAGGGGGCAGGGGGCTACACCTTC.

This sequence joins TRBV7-9 and TRBJ1-2, with D hard to call. Trimming stripped 5 bases from V and 3 bases from J, with 16 bases between. CDR3 length: 15 residues. The germline CDR1 and CDR2 sequences are SEHNR and FQNEAQ (reference sequence). The CDR3 coding sequence is TGTGCCAGCAGCCACCCCTCCCAGGAATACTATGGCTACACCTTC. Its protein is CASSHPSQEYYGYTF.

V gene TRBV13 combines with J gene TRBJ2-7; a possible D gene is TRBD1 (8 bases). V lost 5 bases, J lost 3 bases, and 14 bases lay in between. The CDR3 runs to 14 residues. From germline, CDR1 is PRHDT and CDR2 FYEKMQ (reference sequence). In nucleotides, the CDR3 is TGTGCCAGCAGCAGGACAGGGACTATCTACGAGCAGTACTTC. Protein sequence: CASSRTGTIYEQYF.

This clonotype came up many times. The V call is TRBV28, the J call TRBJ1-6; D gene unclear. V was pared by 5 bases and J by 9 bases, with 11 bases between. The germline CDR1 and CDR2 sequences are MDHEN and SYDVKM. The CDR3 has 13 residues. CDR3 sequence (DNA): TGTGCCAGCAGTAAACCGAACCTTTCACCCCTCCACTTT. Protein product: CASSKPNLSPLHF. Based on the CDR3 plus reference TRBV28 and TRBJ1-6, the full variable domain is DVKVTQSSRYLVKRTGEKVFLECVQDMDHENMFWYRQDPGLGLRLIYFSYDVKMKEKGDIPEGYSVSREKKERFSLILESASTNQTSMYLCASSKPNLSPLHFGNGTRLTVT.

The genes are TRBV6-5 and TRBJ1-6; no clear D. V was pared by 0 bases and J by 14 bases, with 14 bases between. From germline, CDR1 is MNHEY and CDR2 SVGAGI. The CDR3 runs 14 residues. The CDR3 protein is CASSYSGRAGTLHF. The CDR3 DNA is TGTGCCAGCAGTTACTCCGGTAGGGCCGGAACCCTCCACTTT.

This sequence joins TRBV6-1 and TRBJ1-2; D not resolved. The germline V and J ends were trimmed by 6 bases and 8 bases, with 10 bases remaining between them. The CDR3 has 11 amino acids. The germline V gene has CDR1 MNHNS and CDR2 SASEGT. The CDR3 DNA reads TGTGCCAGCAGCGGCGGTAAAGGCTACACCTTC. It is translated as CASSGGKGYTF.